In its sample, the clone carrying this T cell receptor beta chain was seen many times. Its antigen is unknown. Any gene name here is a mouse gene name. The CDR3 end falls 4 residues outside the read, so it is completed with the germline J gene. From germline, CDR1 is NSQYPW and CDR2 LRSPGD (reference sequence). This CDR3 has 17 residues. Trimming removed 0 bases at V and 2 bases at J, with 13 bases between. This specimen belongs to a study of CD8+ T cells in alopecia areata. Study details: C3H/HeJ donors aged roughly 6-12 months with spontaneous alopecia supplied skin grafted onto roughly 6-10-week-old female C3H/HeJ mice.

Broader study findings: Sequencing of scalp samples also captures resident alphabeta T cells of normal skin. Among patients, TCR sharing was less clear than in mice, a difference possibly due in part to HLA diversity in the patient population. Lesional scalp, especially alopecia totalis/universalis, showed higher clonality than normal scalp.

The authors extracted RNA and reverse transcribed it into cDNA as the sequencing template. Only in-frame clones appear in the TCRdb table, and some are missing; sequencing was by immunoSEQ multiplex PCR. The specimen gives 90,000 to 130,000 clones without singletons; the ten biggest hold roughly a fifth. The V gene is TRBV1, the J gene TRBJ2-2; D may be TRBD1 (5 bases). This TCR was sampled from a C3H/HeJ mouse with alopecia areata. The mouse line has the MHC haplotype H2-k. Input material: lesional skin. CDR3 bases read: TGCACCTGCAGTGCAGAAGGAAAGGCAGGGAACACCGGG. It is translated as CTCSAEGKAGNTG. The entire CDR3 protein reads CTCSAEGKAGNTGQLYF.